Listed below are T cell receptor beta chains from one sample, sequenced in a study of cytotoxic CD8 clonotypes in ibrutinib-treated CLL. Assay: immunoSEQ multiplex PCR; the TCRdb copy retains only in-frame clones and omits some. The profile covers about 97,000 clones, with 70% to 80% appearing a single time and approximately 23% taken by the ten largest. The sample in question was PBMCs, obtained after 24 months of ibrutinib treatment. Every receptor here comes from a human donor with chronic lymphocytic leukemia. The CDR3 runs from the conserved cysteine through the conserved F or W. The D gene is left open where the match is weak. Expanded clones are given a class, and other clones once, few, many or no size at all.

V	D	size	J	DNA	CDR3
TRBV11-1	.	.	TRBJ2-1	TGTGCCAGCAGCTTCAGCCAGGGACCTTACAATGAGCAGTTCTTC	CASSFSQGPYNEQFF
TRBV7-6	TRBD2	.	TRBJ2-3	TGTGCCAGCAGCTCACTTACTAGCGGGAGCTCCTATACGCAGTATTTT	CASSSLTSGSSYTQYF
TRBV5-1	.	.	TRBJ1-5	TGCGCCAGCAGCTTGGGACAAGGCGAGCCCCAGCATTTT	CASSLGQGEPQHF
TRBV29-1	.	.	TRBJ2-7	TGCAGCGTCGTAGGCCGGGGATACGAGCAGTACTTC	CSVVGRGYEQYF
TRBV25-1	.	.	TRBJ2-3	TGTGCCAGCAGTATTGCCGGGAGTACAGATACGCAGTATTTT	CASSIAGSTDTQYF
TRBV5-4	.	.	TRBJ2-7	TGTGCCAGCAGCTTGGAATCGCTGACCTACGAGCAGTACTTC	CASSLESLTYEQYF
TRBV30	.	.	TRBJ1-6	TGTGCCTGGAGTGGCCGGGGGGCTCACTGGGGCTCCTATAATTCACCCCTCCACTTT	CAWSGRGAHWGSYNSPLHF
TRBV7-9	TRBD1	.	TRBJ1-1	TGTGCCAGCAGCTCAGGCCCGACAGGGATCGCTGAAGCTTTCTTT	CASSSGPTGIAEAFF
TRBV29-1	.	few	TRBJ2-5	TGCAGCGTAGGACTCGACGTTCAAGAGACCCAGTACTTC	CSVGLDVQETQYF
TRBV19	TRBD1	.	TRBJ2-1	TGTGCCAGTAGTATAATCCCGGGACAGGGAAGGGATGAGCAGTTCTTC	CASSIIPGQGRDEQFF
TRBV5-1	TRBD2	.	TRBJ2-2	TGCGCCAGCAGCCACGGACTAGCGGAGAACACCGGGGAGCTGTTTTTT	CASSHGLAENTGELFF
TRBV27	.	.	TRBJ1-1	TGTGCCAGCAGTTTACCTCCGGGACCCCTGAACACTGAAGCTTTCTTT	CASSLPPGPLNTEAFF
TRBV4-2	TRBD2	.	TRBJ2-2	TGTGCCAGCAGGGGAGGACTAGCGGGAGGGAACACCGGGGAGCTGTTTTTT	CASRGGLAGGNTGELFF